The 20 T cell receptor beta chains below come from one sample, sequenced in a study of T cells in localized non-small cell lung cancer. TCRdb's copy holds only in-frame clones and misses some; the assay was immunoSEQ multiplex PCR. Among more than 45,000 clones listed, around four fifths were seen once. Specimen: peripheral blood mononuclear cells, collected before any cancer treatment. These receptor sequences come from a man between 40 and 69 years old with stage III lung adenocarcinoma.

J is TRBJ1-5 and V is TRBV30; 7 bases map to TRBD1. CDR1 is GTSNPN and CDR2 is SVGIG in the germline V gene (reference sequence). This CDR3 has 13 residues. Unmatched junction bases numbered 3, after V lost 2 bases and J lost 5 bases. The CDR3 region is CAWSHTGDQPQHF. CDR3 sequence (DNA): TGTGCCTGGAGTCATACAGGGGATCAGCCCCAGCATTTT.

V and J are TRBV29-1 and TRBJ1-1; D possibly corresponds to TRBD1 (5 bases). The CDR3 contains 11 residues. V lost 6 bases, J lost 6 bases, and 11 bases lay in between. Germline CDR1 SQVTM, CDR2 ANQGSEA. CDR3 in amino acids: CSVLGGAEAFF. CDR3 nucleotides: TGCAGCGTCCTGGGGGGGGCTGAAGCTTTCTTT.

The rearrangement links TRBV7-9 to TRBJ1-2; TRBD1 might be the D (5 bases). The CDR3 extends over 14 amino acids. CDR1 and CDR2 from the germline V gene are SEHNR and FQNEAQ (reference sequence). V was shortened by 3 bases and J by 3 bases, with 11 bases between the two germline ends. The CDR3 is CASSLGQVYYGYTF. The CDR3 nucleotides are TGTGCCAGCAGCTTGGGGCAGGTCTACTATGGCTACACCTTC.

The V and J genes are TRBV11-2 and TRBJ2-1; D not resolved. This CDR3 has 13 amino acids. V was clipped by 5 bases and J by 8 bases, with 13 bases between them. Germline values: CDR1 SGHAT, CDR2 FQNNGV. The CDR3 coding sequence is TGTGCCAGCAGCCTGGGTGGCGGTGATGAGCAGTTCTTC. This translates into CASSLGGGDEQFF.

This sequence joins TRBV5-1 and TRBJ2-3; D gene unclear. Germline CDR1 and CDR2: SGHRS and YFSETQ. Trimming pared 0 bases from V and 3 bases from J, leaving 11 bases between. CDR3 length equals 15 residues. The CDR3 DNA follows: TGCGCCAGCAGCTTGGGTACCGCTTATACAGATACGCAGTATTTT. It codes for CASSLGTAYTDTQYF.

This clone was counted between two and nine times. The V and J genes are TRBV11-2 and TRBJ1-1; possibly TRBD1 for D (5 bases). The CDR3 length is 16 residues. V lost 5 bases and J 1 base, leaving 17 bases between the germline ends. Germline assignment: CDR1 SGHAT and CDR2 FQNNGV. CDR3 residues: CASSHGPGAPNTEAFF. The CDR3 DNA reads TGTGCCAGCAGCCATGGCCCCGGGGCACCGAACACTGAAGCTTTCTTT. Full variable domain (rest looked up from reference TRBV11-2 and TRBJ1-1): EAGVAQSPRYKIIEKRQSVAFWCNPISGHATLYWYQQILGQGPKLLIQFQNNGVVDDSQLPKDRFSAERLKGVDSTLKIQPAKLEDSAVYLCASSHGPGAPNTEAFFGQGTRLTVV.

This clone was detected only once. The chain joins TRBV6-1 to TRBJ1-2; D gene uncertain. V lost 6 bases, J lost 2 bases, and 13 bases lay in between. The germline CDR1 and CDR2 sequences are MNHNS and SASEGT. The length of the CDR3 is 14 residues. Here the CDR3 reads CASSLDSGNYGYTF. The DNA for the CDR3 is TGTGCCAGCAGCCTCGACTCGGGGAACTATGGCTACACCTTC.

V and J are TRBV10-3 and TRBJ2-2, with D hard to call. V shed 10 bases and J shed 2 bases, with 8 bases lying between them. Germline-derived CDR1 and CDR2 are ENHRY and SYGVKD. This CDR3 region has 12 residues. DNA of the CDR3: TGTGCCAGCGGCCTTAACACCGGGGAGCTGTTTTTT. Translating gives CASGLNTGELFF.

This sequence joins TRBV7-2 and TRBJ2-3; D perhaps matches TRBD1 (6 bases). CDR1 is SGHTA, CDR2 FQGNSA, per germline. This CDR3 has 11 amino acids. V gave up 3 bases and J gave up 8 bases, with 6 bases separating them. In DNA, the CDR3 is TGTGCCAGCAGCTTGGGGGCTACGCAGTATTTT. Translation gives CASSLGATQYF.

The chain combines TRBV5-1 with TRBJ2-1, with a weak D call TRBD1 (5 bases). V was clipped by 1 base and J by 5 bases, with 10 bases between them. The germline CDR1 and CDR2 sequences are SGHRS and YFSETQ. This CDR3 spans 14 amino acids. As DNA, the CDR3 is TGCGCCAGCAGCTTGTCACAGGAGAACAATGAGCAGTTCTTC. Its translation: CASSLSQENNEQFF.

The genes are TRBV7-9 and TRBJ2-5, with D hard to call. The germline CDR1 and CDR2 sequences are SEHNR and FQNEAQ (reference sequence). Trimming removed 0 bases at V and 5 bases at J, with 10 bases between. The CDR3 extends over 14 amino acids. The CDR3 region is CASSLANSRETQYF. CDR3 nucleotide sequence: TGTGCCAGCAGCTTAGCAAATAGCAGGGAGACCCAGTACTTC.

The V gene is TRBV25-1, the J gene TRBJ1-2; D not resolved. Germline CDR1 MGHDK, CDR2 SYGVNS. This CDR3 is 15 amino acids long. With 6 bases removed from V and 3 bases from J, the gap between germline ends came to 17 bases. CDR3 nucleotides: TGTGCCAGCAGGCGAAAGGAGGGTTTGGACTATGGCTACACCTTC. Encoded protein: CASRRKEGLDYGYTF.

In this sample, this clone turned up once. The chain recombines TRBV9 with TRBJ2-5, with a tentative D call TRBD2 (6 bases). Trimming took 1 base from V and 1 from J, leaving 8 bases between them. Germline values: CDR1 SGDLS, CDR2 YYNGEE. The CDR3 runs to 14 residues. This CDR3 is CASSVYGGQETQYF. The CDR3 region has the DNA TGTGCCAGCAGCGTATACGGGGGCCAAGAGACCCAGTACTTC.

This clone was detected only once. The chain uses TRBV10-3 and TRBJ2-3; D gene ambiguous. Trimming shortened V by 0 bases and J by 5 bases, and 3 bases separated the two germline ends. CDR3 length equals 12 residues. Germline loops: CDR1 ENHRY, CDR2 SYGVKD. CDR3 DNA sequence: TGTGCCATCAGTGAGTCGGTAGATACGCAGTATTTT. Translation: CAISESVDTQYF.

This sequence joins TRBV7-9 and TRBJ1-4; no definite D call. The CDR3 is 15 residues long. Trimming pared 5 bases from V and 1 base from J, leaving 11 bases between. CDR1 and CDR2 (germline): SEHNR, FQNEAQ (reference sequence). CDR3 bases: TGTGCCAGCAGCCCCCGGGTGGGAACTAATGAAAAACTGTTTTTT. Amino acids: CASSPRVGTNEKLFF.

This clone was recorded at least ten times. V is TRBV11-2 and J is TRBJ2-1, with TRBD2 matching over 7 bases. Germline CDR1 reads SGHAT; CDR2 reads FQNNGV. The ends lost 5 bases at V and 13 bases at J; junction bases unmatched: 23. This CDR3 comprises 17 residues. The CDR3 bases are TGTGCCAGCAGCCACTACACCGGGACTATCCGGACAAAGGGACAGTTCTTC. This gives the protein CASSHYTGTIRTKGQFF.

This clone was counted only a few times. The rearrangement joins TRBV29-1 to TRBJ1-1, with D possibly TRBD1 on 5 matching bases. The CDR3 runs to 12 residues. Between the trimmed V and J ends, which lost 0 bases and 10 bases, there was a span of 12 bases. CDR1 and CDR2 from the germline V gene are SQVTM and ANQGSEA. The CDR3 is CSVEDLGGVAFF. In nucleotides, the CDR3 is TGCAGCGTTGAAGATCTGGGAGGGGTAGCTTTCTTT.

This sequence joins TRBV2 and TRBJ1-2, with D perhaps matching TRBD1 (5 bases). With 0 bases removed from V and 4 bases from J, the gap between germline ends came to 9 bases. This CDR3 region has 14 residues. The germline V gene has CDR1 SNHLY and CDR2 FYNNEI. The CDR3 is CASSEARTTYGYTF. The CDR3 nucleotides read TGTGCCAGCAGTGAAGCGAGGACAACCTATGGCTACACCTTC.

The chain combines TRBV19 with TRBJ2-3; weak D call: TRBD2 (6 bases). Trimming removed 5 bases at V and 6 bases at J, with 15 bases between. The germline V gene has CDR1 LNHDA and CDR2 SQIVND (reference sequence). The CDR3 sequence is 14 residues long. Here the CDR3 reads CASSSGRRGDTQYF. CDR3 sequence (DNA): TGTGCCAGTAGTTCAGGACGCCGGGGGGATACGCAGTATTTT.

This clone appeared a single time. The chain links TRBV10-2 to TRBJ1-5; 8 bases fit TRBD1. J was trimmed by 6 bases and V by 6 bases; bases with no gene match: 4. The germline V gene has CDR1 WSHSY and CDR2 SAAADI. The CDR3 has 13 residues. The CDR3 DNA sequence: TGCGCCAGCAGGGACAGGGTCGGTCAGCCCCAGCATTTT. Translation: CASRDRVGQPQHF.